This TCR beta chain was sequenced during a study of cytomegalovirus exposure and HLA in healthy donors (dated by TCRdb to the late 2010s). Looking at the study overall: In an earlier analysis of 587 of the donors, approximately 300 Gb of sequence data and just under 120 million unique TCR beta sequences from about 190 million T cells were reported. Roughly 300 gigabases of sequencing data and about 92 million unique TCR sequences made up an early release that covered around 640 HLA-typed donors. Of the approximately 400 genotyped donors, over 65% fell in the genetic ancestry cluster associated with self-reported Caucasian donors. The aim of the study was to test whether cataloging public T cell receptors could identify signatures of past pathogen exposure. The T cell repertoires of 666 subjects were profiled by immunosequencing and related to cytomegalovirus serostatus. In addition to the first cohort of 666 subjects, a separate validation cohort of approximately 130 different subjects was used. The study combined high-throughput TCR immunosequencing, statistical association of individual TCRs with disease status, and machine learning to predict cytomegalovirus infection status. In a later analysis, previously published TCR beta repertoires from fewer than 750 donors were re-analyzed and high-resolution HLA genotyping was added so that TCR occurrence patterns could be studied. Rather than drawing on any new phenotypic data, the later analysis identified candidate immune exposures from TCR beta sequences and the way those sequences occurred across donors. An earlier analysis of 500 to 750 of the donors applied high-throughput TCR beta sequencing to assess whether each TCR beta V gene segment acted as functional or pseudogenic. Donor age, sex, ethnicity and CMV serostatus were compiled together with the repertoire data. Genome-wide SNP genotypes for about three fifths of the roughly 700 donors were used in a later genetic analysis, which treated that subset as a discovery cohort. All discovery cohort repertoires had been generated on a single sequencing platform. Both class I and class II loci were covered by HLA typing, at four-digit resolution. Typing coverage differed by locus: A, B, C, DRB1 and DQB1 were typed in about 629-640 donors, DQA1 in about 500, DPA1 in around 610, and DPB1 in just under 490. A few DR-DQ haplotypes were handled as single units for association and clustering because linkage in the cohort was strong. Among a few hundred genotyped donors of the cohort, an average of about 240,000 unique TCR beta nucleotide sequences were sequenced per donor, roughly a sixth of them non-productive. Study-level results and caveats: When HLA alleles, especially DR and DQ, strongly co-occurred, TCR associations were difficult to assign to individual alleles. For the cohort, immune exposure information was limited to CMV serostatus. In both the original and validation cohorts, the classifier was reported to diagnose cytomegalovirus status with high specificity and sensitivity. Because counts were too low, about 18 rarely observed V segments, including chromosome 9 orphons, were excluded from the earlier analysis of 587 of the donors. Compared with the approximately 710-donor mean, donors in an Asian-associated ancestry cluster had fewer N-insertions in productive TCRs, according to a later genetic analysis. Some IMGT-functional V segments, including TRBV6-2 and TRBV6-3, could not be told apart with the 87-base-pair reads, so those segments were excluded. The presence/absence analyses assumed that sequencing depth was roughly uniform across donors, and that assumption may not be true. A further reported finding was that TCR beta sequences accurately predicted the HLA-A and HLA-B alleles for most subjects in the first cohort. In a later analysis, HLA-associated TCR beta chains showed more clonal expansion and lower generation probabilities than non-associated chains that were equally common. Across donors, most TCR sequences were observed very rarely, whereas some public TCRs were present in many individuals. A later analysis found that most CMV-associated TCR beta chains appeared HLA-restricted, with HLA associations seemingly driven largely by CMV exposure. The study gave a list of 150 to 200 TCR beta chains associated with cytomegalovirus. Linkage disequilibrium might explain the correlated functional status among segregating V segments, but an unknown experimental factor could not be excluded. Several of the top co-occurrence clusters appeared to be linked to parvovirus B19, influenza, CMV and Epstein-Barr virus, according to a later analysis. In an earlier analysis of about 540 of the donors, most TCR beta V segments were observed in productive rearrangements about 87% or about 30% of the time, broadly matching IMGT annotations. According to a later analysis, TCR association rates differed among HLA loci, with DRB1 alleles showing the most associated TCRs and HLA-C alleles showing the fewest. In a later analysis, 16,951 TCR beta sequences were associated with specific HLA alleles at a false discovery rate of 0.05. The authors suggested that the approach could potentially be generalized to other disease states and immunological phenotypes. V-gene and J-gene trimming of TCR beta chains was associated with a missense DCLRE1C variant in a later genetic analysis, and the association was replicated in an independent cohort. A few of the identified cytomegalovirus-associated TCR beta chains were confirmed in vitro to be specific for cytomegalovirus antigens. The sequencing pipeline was judged likely to have produced a cluster of highly shared sequence variants as a technical artifact. This cohort had only TCR beta chains sequenced, and the lack of alpha or paired-chain data limited which features could be detected. Because some donors lacked HLA typing at each locus, the association tests relied only on the typed subset.

Library generation was performed with the immunoSEQ multiplex PCR assay. The multiplex PCR relied on a mix of 60 forward primers for TCR Vbeta segments and 13 reverse primers for TCR Jbeta segments. Amplification of the CDR3 region of rearranged TCR beta genes was performed with a multiplex PCR assay on genomic DNA. The amplified TCR beta libraries were sequenced on the Illumina HiSeq System as 87-base-pair reads. On the authors' methods: A later analysis counted approximately 84 million unique TCR beta chains across the 550 to 800 repertoires, and some 12 million of these chains were shared by at least two donors. Raw reads were error-corrected and collapsed into unique sequences by a nearest-neighbor algorithm in which closely related sequences were merged to remove PCR and sequencing errors. To assign V, D and J gene segments, CDR3 sequences were aligned to IMGT reference sequences. For a sequence to be retained, a match of at least six nucleotides to both a V gene segment and a J gene segment was required. Rearrangements were called productive when the CDR3 lacked stop codons and stayed in frame with V and J; all others were non-productive. Following IMGT convention, CDR3 was defined as the stretch from the second conserved V-encoded cysteine up to the conserved J-encoded phenylalanine. Sequences without an unambiguous match to a single V gene segment were excluded from the earlier analysis of almost 600 of the donors. An earlier analysis of approximately 590 of the donors classified V segments as functional when productive rearrangements were above 56.7% and as segregating when the standard deviation between donors was above 5%. A statistical classification framework was developed to diagnose cytomegalovirus status using the catalog of TCR beta chain sequences. In a later analysis, V and J genes were assigned by comparing TCR nucleotide sequences against IMGT/GENE-DB human TR gene sequences. Using the TCRdist pipeline, a later analysis assigned CDR3 sequences along with most-parsimonious VDJ recombination scenarios. In a later analysis, each TCR beta chain was defined by its CDR3 amino acid sequence together with its V-gene family, and reads lacking a unique V-gene family were excluded. As a way to deal with suspected cross-contamination and a sequencing artifact, a later analysis dropped 450 to 700 nucleotide sequences that were highly shared and had low generation probability. In a later analysis, a clonal expansion index was calculated for each public chain from normalized within-repertoire ranks of inferred template counts. In a later analysis, generation probabilities were computed with a VDJ recombination model fitted to out-of-frame rearrangements, and the resulting probabilities were checked against IGoR. A later analysis scored TCR-TCR, TCR-HLA and TCR-CMV co-occurrence with hypergeometric tests, applying a repertoire-size bias correction to TCR pairs. To estimate false discovery rates, a later analysis permuted the HLA or CMV assignments 20 times. In a later analysis, co-occurring TCRs were grouped using DBSCAN, with TCRdist sequence similarity added in when clustering inside HLA-allele-positive subsets. Co-occurrence clustering excluded repertoires with fewer than 30,000 or more than 120,000 public chains, plus five with anomalous nucleotide sharing. The immuneACCESS repertoire file appears here via TCRdb, limited to in-frame rearrangements. These files lack a portion of the clones; in checked studies, under half of the deficit traces to unresolved V genes, and the cause of the others is not known. For V, J and clone size, that table is used; D and trimming come from the DNA. For this sample there are more than 140,000 clones; about 80% appear just once. About 5.6% of the sample belongs to the ten largest clones.

This clone was counted between two and nine times. The antigen this receptor binds is unknown. Within one base of it there is no much larger clone, and no base qualities were kept. Other DNA variants within this sample encode the same CDR3. The CDR3 spans 14 residues, from the cysteine through the phenylalanine. Only CDR3 DNA is held: 42 bases, read in frame from base 1. For CDR1 and CDR2, the germline V gene lists MDHEN and SYDVKM. Between the V and J ends, shortened by 5 bases and 0 bases respectively, the junction contains 8 bases. The cohort comprised around 700 healthy bone marrow donors. At the time of sampling, every cohort member was nominally healthy, though immune exposures that went unrecorded were likely present. The donor was CMV seropositive and was included in the group of almost 300 seropositive cohort members. Each donor provided a peripheral blood sample, and peripheral blood mononuclear cells were used for TCR beta sequencing. The Qiagen DNeasy Blood Extraction Kit was used to extract genomic DNA from the blood cell samples.

The chain is encoded by TRBV28 joined to TRBJ2-1, and TRBD2 may be the D gene, going by 5 matching bases. The material sequenced was PBMCs. The TCR comes from a man under 40 in good health and CMV-seropositive. The base sequence is TGTGCCAGCAGTCGCGGAGGCTCCTACAATGAGCAGTTCTTC. Translated, this is CASSRGGSYNEQFF.